These 2 T cell receptor beta chains came from one sample sequenced in a study of shared clonotypes between healthy human individuals. Method: immunoSEQ multiplex PCR; TCRdb's copy keeps in-frame clones and lacks some. The data show 850,000 to 1,200,000 clones, around 74% seen once. The sample comprised memory CD4+ T cells sorted from blood. Subset: CD45RA-negative fraction. These receptors were obtained from a man between 18 and 35 years old in good health.

In its sample, this clone was seen once. The rearrangement uses TRBV5-8 and TRBJ1-3, with 7 bases identical to TRBD1. Germline assignment: CDR1 SGHTS and CDR2 YDEGEE. This CDR3 comprises 16 residues. V lost 4 bases to trimming and J lost 0 bases; unmatched junction nucleotides: 7. This CDR3 reads CASSPGQTNSGNTIYF. Here the CDR3 DNA reads TGTGCCAGCAGCCCGGGACAGACAAACTCTGGAAACACCATATATTTT.

In nucleotides, the CDR3 is TGTGCCAGCAGAAGCCCCCAGACCTACGAGCAGTACTTC. Amino acids: CASRSPQTYEQYF. The V and J genes are TRBV6-5 and TRBJ2-7; no reliable D call. Germline CDR1 and CDR2: MNHEY and SVGAGI. The V gene lost 6 bases and the J gene lost 2 bases, with 11 bases spanning the gap. CDR3 size: 13 residues.